This entry is about one T cell receptor beta chain. What it recognizes is unknown. This sample was included in a study of T cells in tumors after PD-1 blockade. Overall study: A subset received ongoing vismodegib 150 mg daily alongside anti-PD-1 therapy. Mean per blood sample: roughly 100,000 templates (roughly 22,000-257,772), about 37,000 unique clonotypes.

The table came from immunoSEQ multiplex PCR; TCRdb's copy has only in-frame clones and leaves some out. In the table there are more than 40,000 clones, more than 60% of which are singletons. Findings and caveats of the study: Blood contained about 45% of the tumor's TCR clonotypes.

This specimen was PBMCs, taken before anti-PD-1 therapy. The receptor comes from a human donor with advanced basal cell or squamous cell carcinoma (not recorded which).

The CDR3 sequence: CASSPQRGSYNSYNEQFF. The CDR3 DNA reads as TGTGCCAGCAGCCCACAGCGGGGGAGTTATAACTCCTACAATGAGCAGTTCTTC. The gene calls are TRBV9 and TRBJ2-1, with 8 nucleotides matching TRBD2. Unmatched junction bases numbered 12, after V lost 4 bases and J lost 0 bases. Germline CDR1 SGDLS, CDR2 YYNGEE. The CDR3 contains 18 residues.